In its sample, the clone carrying this T cell receptor beta chain was seen a few times. Its antigen is as yet unknown. MiXCR, run by TCRdb on the 5' RACE reads, gives a single entry per CDR3 protein. The sample carries about 360,000 distinct CDR3 sequences, around an eighth recorded once. The data derive from a study of T-cell memory formation after mild COVID-19. On the study more broadly: The TCR clusters were mostly specific to one donor.

Overall study results and limits: While clones contracting from day 15 to 85 were balanced between CD4 and CD8, later expanders leaned CD4+. There were some responding clones in pre-infection memory, which suggested that cross-reactive memory had joined.

This sequence originates from a man in his late teens or twenties who had mild COVID-19 (a few samples of this study predate the infection). Cell type and time point are not known. The sample comprised PBMCs or a T cell subset sorted from them (not recorded which).

The CDR3 is CASSFLLGTANTGELFF. The CDR3 DNA reads as TGTGCCAGCAGCTTTCTCTTAGGGACGGCTAACACCGGGGAGCTGTTTTTT. This chain uses TRBV5-4 with TRBJ2-2, with D perhaps given as TRBD1 or TRBD2 (5 bases each). Trimming took 2 bases from V and 2 from J, leaving 16 bases between them. Germline V gene data show CDR1 as SGHNT and CDR2 as YYREEE (reference sequence). The CDR3 has 17 amino acids.